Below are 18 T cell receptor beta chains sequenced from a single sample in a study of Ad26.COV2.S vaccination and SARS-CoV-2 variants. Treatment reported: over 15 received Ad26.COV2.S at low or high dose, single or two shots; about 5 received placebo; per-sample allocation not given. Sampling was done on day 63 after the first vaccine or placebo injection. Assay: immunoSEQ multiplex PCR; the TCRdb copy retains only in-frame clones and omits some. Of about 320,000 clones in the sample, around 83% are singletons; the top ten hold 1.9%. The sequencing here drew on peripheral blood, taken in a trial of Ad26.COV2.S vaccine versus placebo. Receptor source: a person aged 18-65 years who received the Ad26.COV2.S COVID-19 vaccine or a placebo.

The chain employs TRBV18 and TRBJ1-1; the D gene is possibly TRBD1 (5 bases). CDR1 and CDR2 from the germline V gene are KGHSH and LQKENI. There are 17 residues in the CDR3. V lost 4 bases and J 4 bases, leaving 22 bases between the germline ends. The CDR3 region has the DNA TGTGCCAGCTCACGCATGGGGGGGTTGGGGCTAGGCACTGAAGCTTTCTTT. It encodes CASSRMGGLGLGTEAFF.

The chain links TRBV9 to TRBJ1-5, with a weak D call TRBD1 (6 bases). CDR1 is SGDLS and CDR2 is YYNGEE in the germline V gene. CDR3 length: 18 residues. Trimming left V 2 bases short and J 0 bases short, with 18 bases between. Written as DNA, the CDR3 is TGTGCCAGCAGCGTGCGAACCGGGACAAAGAATAGCAATCAGCCCCAGCATTTT. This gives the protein CASSVRTGTKNSNQPQHF.

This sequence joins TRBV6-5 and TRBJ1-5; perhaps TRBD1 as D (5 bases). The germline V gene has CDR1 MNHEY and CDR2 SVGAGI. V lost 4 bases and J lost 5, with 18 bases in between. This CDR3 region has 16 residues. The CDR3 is CASSSDPGRRDQPQHF. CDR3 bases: TGTGCCAGCAGTTCCGACCCAGGGAGAAGGGATCAGCCCCAGCATTTT.

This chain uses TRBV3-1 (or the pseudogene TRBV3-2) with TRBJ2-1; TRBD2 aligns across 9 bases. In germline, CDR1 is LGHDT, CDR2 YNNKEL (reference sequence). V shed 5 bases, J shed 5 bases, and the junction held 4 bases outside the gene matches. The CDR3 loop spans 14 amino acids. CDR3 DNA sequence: TGTGCCAGCAGCGCTAGCGGGGTAGACAATGAGCAGTTCTTC. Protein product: CASSASGVDNEQFF.

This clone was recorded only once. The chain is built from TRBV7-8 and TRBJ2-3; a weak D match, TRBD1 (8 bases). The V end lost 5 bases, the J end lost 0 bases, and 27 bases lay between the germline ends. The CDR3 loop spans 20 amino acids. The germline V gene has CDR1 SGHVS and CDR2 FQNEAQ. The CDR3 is CASSHRGRGTLEFSTDTQYF. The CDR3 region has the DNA TGTGCCAGCAGCCACAGGGGGAGGGGGACTCTAGAGTTTAGCACAGATACGCAGTATTTT.

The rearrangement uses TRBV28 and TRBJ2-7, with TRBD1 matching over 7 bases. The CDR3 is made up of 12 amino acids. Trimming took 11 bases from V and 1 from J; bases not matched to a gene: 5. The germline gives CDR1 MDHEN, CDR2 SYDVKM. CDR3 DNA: TGTGCCTCTCAGACAGGGTCCTACGAGCAGTACTTC. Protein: CASQTGSYEQYF. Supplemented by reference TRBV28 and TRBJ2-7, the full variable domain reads DVKVTQSSRYLVKRTGEKVFLECVQDMDHENMFWYRQDPGLGLRLIYFSYDVKMKEKGDIPEGYSVSREKKERFSLILESASTNQTSMYLCASQTGSYEQYFGPGTRLTVT.

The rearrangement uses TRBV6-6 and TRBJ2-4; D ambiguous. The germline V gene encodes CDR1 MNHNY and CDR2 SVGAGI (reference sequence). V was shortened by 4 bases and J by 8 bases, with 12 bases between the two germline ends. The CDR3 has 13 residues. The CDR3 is CASSSNLADIQYF. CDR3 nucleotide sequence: TGTGCCAGCAGTTCAAACCTGGCGGACATTCAGTACTTC.

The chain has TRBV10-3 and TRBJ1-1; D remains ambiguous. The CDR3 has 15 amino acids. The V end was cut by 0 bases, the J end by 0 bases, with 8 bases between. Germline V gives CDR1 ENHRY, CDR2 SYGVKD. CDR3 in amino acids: CAISESKPMNTEAFF. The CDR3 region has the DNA TGTGCCATCAGTGAGTCGAAGCCTATGAACACTGAAGCTTTCTTT.

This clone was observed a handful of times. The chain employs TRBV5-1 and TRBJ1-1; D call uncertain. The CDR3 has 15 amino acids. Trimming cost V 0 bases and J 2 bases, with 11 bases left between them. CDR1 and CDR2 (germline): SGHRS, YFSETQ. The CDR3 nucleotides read TGCGCCAGCAGCTTGGCCGGAGGGCTTAACACTGAAGCTTTCTTT. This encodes CASSLAGGLNTEAFF.

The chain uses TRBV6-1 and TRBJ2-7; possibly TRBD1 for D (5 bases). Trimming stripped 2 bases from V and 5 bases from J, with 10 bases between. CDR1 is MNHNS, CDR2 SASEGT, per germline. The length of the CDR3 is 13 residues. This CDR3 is CASSEWARDEQYF. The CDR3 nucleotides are TGTGCCAGCAGTGAATGGGCCAGGGACGAGCAGTACTTC.

The CDR3 loop is CASSVGGAAKFYEQYF. CDR3 nucleotides: TGTGCCAGCAGCGTAGGGGGGGCAGCTAAATTCTACGAGCAGTACTTC. The gene calls are TRBV9 and TRBJ2-7; D may match TRBD1 or TRBD2 (6 bases each). Trimming took 0 bases from V and 3 from J, leaving 16 bases between them. CDR1 is SGDLS, CDR2 YYNGEE, per germline. The CDR3 is 16 residues long.

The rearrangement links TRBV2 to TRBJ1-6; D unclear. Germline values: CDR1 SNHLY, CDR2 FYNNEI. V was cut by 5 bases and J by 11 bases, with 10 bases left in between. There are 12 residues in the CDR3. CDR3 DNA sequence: TGTGCCAGCAGTAGGGTACAAGCACCCCTCCACTTT. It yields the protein CASSRVQAPLHF.

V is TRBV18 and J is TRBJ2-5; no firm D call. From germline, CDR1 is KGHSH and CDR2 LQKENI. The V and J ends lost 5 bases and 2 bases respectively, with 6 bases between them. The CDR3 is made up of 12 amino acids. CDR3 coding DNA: TGTGCCAGCTCATTAGGACAAGAGACCCAGTACTTC. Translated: CASSLGQETQYF.

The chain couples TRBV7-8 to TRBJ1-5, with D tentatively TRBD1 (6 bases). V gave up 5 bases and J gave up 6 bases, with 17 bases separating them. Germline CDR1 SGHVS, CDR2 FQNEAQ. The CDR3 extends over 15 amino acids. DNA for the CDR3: TGTGCCAGCAGCCCCCGGGGGGGCAGGAGTCAGCCCCAGCATTTT. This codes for CASSPRGGRSQPQHF.

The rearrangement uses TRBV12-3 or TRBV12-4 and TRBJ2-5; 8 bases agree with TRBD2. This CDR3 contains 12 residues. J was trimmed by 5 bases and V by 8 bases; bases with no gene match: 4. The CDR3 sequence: CASGGGTETQYF. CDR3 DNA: TGTGCCAGCGGCGGGGGGACGGAGACCCAGTACTTC.

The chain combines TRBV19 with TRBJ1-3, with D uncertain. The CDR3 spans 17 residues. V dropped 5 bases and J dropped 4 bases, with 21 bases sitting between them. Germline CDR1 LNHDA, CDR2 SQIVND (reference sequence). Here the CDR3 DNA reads TGTGCCAGTAGTCCCCACGGACGGCTAGGGTTGGGAAACACCATATATTTT. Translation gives CASSPHGRLGLGNTIYF.

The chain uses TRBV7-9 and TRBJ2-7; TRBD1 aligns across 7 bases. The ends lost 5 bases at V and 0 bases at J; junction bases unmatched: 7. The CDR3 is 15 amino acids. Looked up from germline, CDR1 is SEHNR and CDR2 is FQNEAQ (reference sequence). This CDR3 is CASSPGQDFSYEQYF. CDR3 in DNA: TGTGCCAGCAGCCCTGGACAGGACTTCTCCTACGAGCAGTACTTC.

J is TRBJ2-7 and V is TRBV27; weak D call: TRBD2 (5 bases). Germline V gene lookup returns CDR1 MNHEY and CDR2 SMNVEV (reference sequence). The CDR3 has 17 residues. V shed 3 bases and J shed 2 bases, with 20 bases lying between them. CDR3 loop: CASSFRGTGPRAYEQYF. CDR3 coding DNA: TGTGCCAGCAGTTTCCGGGGAACCGGCCCGAGGGCCTACGAGCAGTACTTC.